This entry features one TCR beta chain sequence. V was cut by 3 bases and J by 7 bases, with 10 bases left in between. This CDR3 has 13 residues. From germline, CDR1 is SEHNR and CDR2 FQNEAQ (reference sequence). Time point indicated: patch test 1, 2 weeks after DPC sensitization. Treatment described: therapeutic diphenylcyclopropenone sensitization with weekly scalp DPC. Sequencing started from total RNA isolated from unfractionated whole blood. Non-pregnant alopecia patients aged 18 to 70, suitable for DPC therapy. Separate cDNA molecules received unique molecular identifiers, which the library attached to them. TCRdb called the RACE reads again in MiXCR, with one record for every CDR3 protein. The table records about 34,000 distinct CDR3 sequences, 5.5% to 7.5% of them present only once. These data are taken from a study of human T cells and chemical hapten exposure. Looking at the study overall: Weekly scalp doses of diphenylcyclopropenone were given to patients during the approximately 25-week study. How much TCR each sample yielded varied, mostly because pooled library volumes differed slightly.

Specimen: whole blood, collected in connection with sensitization to the hapten diphenylcyclopropenone (DPC). The source is a woman aged 30 to 39 with alopecia areata. Some clones in this sample may be carry-over from other donors' samples. This chain connects TRBV7-9 to TRBJ2-1; D is undetermined. CDR3 nucleotide sequence: TGTGCCAGCAGCTTCGACCCGAAGAATGAGCAGTTCTTC. It yields the protein CASSFDPKNEQFF.